Presented here are 13 T cell receptor beta chains from one specimen sequenced in a study of T cell repertoires in cytomegalovirus infection. Which antigens these TCRs recognize remains unknown. TCRdb analysed the reads with MiXCR anew, one entry per CDR3 protein. There are some 500,000 distinct CDR3 sequences in the sample; under 45% occur only once, and around 46% lies in the top ten. The sample in question was cultured PBMCs, obtained from culture after CMV antigen stimulation. The receptors were sampled from a human donor in good health (CMV status not recorded). Some clones in this sample may be carry-over from other donors' samples.

This clonotype was recorded a few times. The chain employs TRBV11-2 and TRBJ2-5; 13 positions match TRBD2. Germline values: CDR1 SGHAT, CDR2 FQNNGV. This CDR3 has 17 residues. The J segment lost 2 bases and the V segment lost 8 bases, leaving 11 bases of the junction unmatched. The CDR3 bases are TGTGCCAGCCGAGGACTAGCGGGAGATACCGGGCAAGAGACCCAGTACTTC. Its translation is CASRGLAGDTGQETQYF.

The chain couples TRBV4-3 to TRBJ2-1, with D possibly TRBD2 on 5 matching bases. The germline V and J ends were trimmed by 1 base and 4 bases, with 14 bases remaining between them. The length of the CDR3 is 16 residues. The V gene's germline CDR1 is LGHNA and CDR2 YSLEER. The CDR3 region is CASSQATSWGYNEQFF. As DNA, the CDR3 is TGCGCCAGCAGCCAAGCCACTAGTTGGGGTTACAATGAGCAGTTCTTC.

This chain uses TRBV7-2 with TRBJ2-1; 9 bases agree with TRBD1. The germline CDR1 and CDR2 sequences are SGHTA and FQGNSA. The CDR3 spans 14 residues. Losses at the gene ends were 0 bases for V and 9 bases for J; bases not matched to a gene: 3. The CDR3 coding sequence is TGTGCCAGCAGCTTAGCGGACAGGGGTGGTGAGCAGTTCTTC. Protein sequence: CASSLADRGGEQFF. The full variable domain, rest sourced from reference TRBV7-2 and TRBJ2-1, is GAGVSQSPSNKVTEKGKDVELRCDPISGHTALYWYRQSLGQGLEFLIYFQGNSAPDKSGLPSDRFSAERTGGSVSTLTIQRTQQEDSAVYLCASSLADRGGEQFFGPGTRLTVL.

The DNA of the CDR3 is TGTGCCAGCACTCTCGGTTGGACAGATAATTCACCCCTCCACTTT. Amino acids: CASTLGWTDNSPLHF. This chain joins TRBV12-3 or TRBV12-4 and TRBJ1-6; perhaps TRBD1 as D (6 bases). Trimming left V 7 bases short and J 5 bases short, with 15 bases between. CDR3 length: 15 residues.

This clonotype was seen repeatedly, ten times or more. The chain employs TRBV7-2 and TRBJ1-6, with D hard to call. V lost 0 bases, J lost 7 bases, and 10 bases lay in between. This CDR3 region has 15 residues. Germline CDR1 is SGHTA and CDR2 is FQGNSA. CDR3 bases: TGTGCCAGCAGCTTAGCTCTCAACATCAATTCACCCCTCCACTTT. It specifies CASSLALNINSPLHF. The complete variable domain, with remaining parts taken from reference TRBV7-2 and TRBJ1-6, reads GAGVSQSPSNKVTEKGKDVELRCDPISGHTALYWYRQSLGQGLEFLIYFQGNSAPDKSGLPSDRFSAERTGGSVSTLTIQRTQQEDSAVYLCASSLALNINSPLHFGNGTRLTVT.

The chain has TRBV7-2 and TRBJ1-2, with 8 positions matching TRBD1. This CDR3 has 14 residues. The germline V gene encodes CDR1 SGHTA and CDR2 FQGNSA. The ends lost 1 base at V and 3 bases at J; junction bases unmatched: 1. The CDR3, as DNA: TGTGCCAGCAGCTTAGTGGACAGGGACTATGGCTACACCTTC. It is translated as CASSLVDRDYGYTF.

The chain recombines TRBV18 with TRBJ2-3; D is uncertain. The CDR3 sequence is 13 residues long. The V end was cut by 2 bases, the J end by 4 bases, with 7 bases between. In germline, CDR1 is KGHSH, CDR2 LQKENI. CDR3 nucleotides: TGTGCCAGCTCACCATCGGTGGCAGATACGCAGTATTTT. This encodes CASSPSVADTQYF.

The chain joins TRBV12-3 or TRBV12-4 to TRBJ1-3; D call uncertain. Trimming removed 5 bases at V and 2 bases at J, with 13 bases between. The CDR3 runs 15 residues. Here the CDR3 DNA reads TGTGCCAGCAGTCCTCCGGACGAGGCTGGAAACACCATATATTTT. Amino acids: CASSPPDEAGNTIYF.

This clonotype has a handful of counts. The chain is built from TRBV29-1 and TRBJ2-3; the match to TRBD2 covers 9 bases. J was trimmed by 4 bases and V by 6 bases; bases with no gene match: 5. Germline CDR1 reads SQVTM; CDR2 reads ANQGSEA. This CDR3 spans 13 amino acids. The CDR3 region has the DNA TGCAGCGTAGAGCGGGGGGCGGCAGATACGCAGTATTTT. It specifies CSVERGAADTQYF.

The table lists this clonotype with a few counts. V usage is TRBV27 and J usage is TRBJ2-2, with 7 positions matching TRBD1. The CDR3 is made up of 14 amino acids. J gave up 7 bases and V 5 bases, and 7 bases lay outside the gene matches. Germline CDR1 is MNHEY and CDR2 is SMNVEV (reference sequence). DNA of the CDR3: TGTGCCAGCAGTCTACAGACAGGGAACGGGGAGCTGTTTTTT. Protein product: CASSLQTGNGELFF.

The V and J genes are TRBV12-3 or TRBV12-4 and TRBJ2-7, with 9 bases fitting TRBD2. There are 16 residues in the CDR3. The V and J ends lost 3 bases and 6 bases, in that order; junction bases with no gene match: 12. The CDR3: CASSLRRISGSAEQYF. The CDR3 nucleotides are TGTGCCAGCAGTTTGCGGAGGATTAGCGGGAGTGCCGAGCAGTACTTC.

V gene TRBV2 combines with J gene TRBJ2-3; 11 bases agree with TRBD1. The germline gives CDR1 SNHLY, CDR2 FYNNEI. There are 15 residues in the CDR3. V lost 6 bases to trimming and J lost 5 bases; unmatched junction nucleotides: 7. This chain's CDR3 is CASRLDRGHQDTQYF. The CDR3 region has the DNA TGTGCCAGCAGATTGGACAGGGGGCATCAAGATACGCAGTATTTT.

This clonotype was seen only a few times. The chain couples TRBV10-2 to TRBJ2-5; 9 bases are shared with TRBD2. Germline CDR1 WSHSY, CDR2 SAAADI. The trim removed 4 bases at V and 4 bases at J, leaving 4 bases unmatched. This CDR3 spans 14 amino acids. In nucleotides, the CDR3 is TGCGCCAGCAGTGGGCGGGAGGGCCGAGAGACCCAGTACTTC. Encoded protein: CASSGREGRETQYF.